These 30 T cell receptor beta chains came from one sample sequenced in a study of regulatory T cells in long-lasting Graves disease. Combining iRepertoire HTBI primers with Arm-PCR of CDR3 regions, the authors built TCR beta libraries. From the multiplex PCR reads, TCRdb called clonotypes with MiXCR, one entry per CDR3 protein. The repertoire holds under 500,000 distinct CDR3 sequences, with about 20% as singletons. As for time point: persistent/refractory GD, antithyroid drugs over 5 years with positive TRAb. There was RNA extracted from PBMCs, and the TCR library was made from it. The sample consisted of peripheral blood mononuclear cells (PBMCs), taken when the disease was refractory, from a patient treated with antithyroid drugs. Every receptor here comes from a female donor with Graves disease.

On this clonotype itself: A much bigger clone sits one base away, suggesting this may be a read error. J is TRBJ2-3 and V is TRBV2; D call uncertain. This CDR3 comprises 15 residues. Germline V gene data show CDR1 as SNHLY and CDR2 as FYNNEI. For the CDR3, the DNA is TGTACCAGCAGTGGGTACGTCCCAAGCACAGATACGCAGTATTTT. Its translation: CTSSGYVPSTDTQYF.

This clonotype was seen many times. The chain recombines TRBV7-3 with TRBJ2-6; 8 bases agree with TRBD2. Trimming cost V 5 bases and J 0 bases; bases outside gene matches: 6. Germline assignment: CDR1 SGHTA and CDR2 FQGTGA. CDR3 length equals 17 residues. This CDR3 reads CASSHDGGGSGANVLTF. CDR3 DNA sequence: TGTGCCAGCAGCCACGACGGGGGGGGCTCTGGGGCCAACGTCCTGACTTTC.

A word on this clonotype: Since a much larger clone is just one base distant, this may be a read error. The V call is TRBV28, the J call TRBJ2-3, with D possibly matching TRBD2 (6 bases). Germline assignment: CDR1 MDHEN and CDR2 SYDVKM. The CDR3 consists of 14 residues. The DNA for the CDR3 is TGTGCCAGCAGTTTAGGGGGGTACACAGGTACGCAGTATTTT. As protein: CASSLGGYTGTQYF.

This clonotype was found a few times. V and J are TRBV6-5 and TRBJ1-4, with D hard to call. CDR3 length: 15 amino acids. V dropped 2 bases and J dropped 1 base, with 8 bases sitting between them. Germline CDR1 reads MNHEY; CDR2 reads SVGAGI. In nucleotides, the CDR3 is TGTGCCAGCAGTTACCAAGGCGGAACTAATGAAAAACTGTTTTTT. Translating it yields CASSYQGGTNEKLFF.

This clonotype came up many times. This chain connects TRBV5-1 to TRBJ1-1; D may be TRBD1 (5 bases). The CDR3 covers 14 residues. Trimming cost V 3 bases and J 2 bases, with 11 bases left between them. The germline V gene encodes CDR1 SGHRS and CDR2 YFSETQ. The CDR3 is CASSSGHGNTEAFF. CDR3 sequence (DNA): TGCGCCAGCAGCTCGGGGCACGGCAACACTGAAGCTTTCTTT. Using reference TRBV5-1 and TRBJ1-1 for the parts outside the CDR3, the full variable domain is KAGVTQTPRYLIKTRGQQVTLSCSPISGHRSVSWYQQTPGQGLQFLFEYFSETQRNKGNFPGRFSGRQFSNSRSEMNVSTLELGDSALYLCASSSGHGNTEAFFGQGTRLTVV.

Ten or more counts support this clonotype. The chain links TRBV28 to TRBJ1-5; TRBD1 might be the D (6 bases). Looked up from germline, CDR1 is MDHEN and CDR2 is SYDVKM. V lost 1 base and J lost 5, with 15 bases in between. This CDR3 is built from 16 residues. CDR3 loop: CASSLYTGKEDQPQHF. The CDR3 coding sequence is TGTGCCAGCAGTTTATATACAGGGAAGGAGGATCAGCCCCAGCATTTT. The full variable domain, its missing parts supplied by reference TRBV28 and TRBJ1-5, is DVKVTQSSRYLVKRTGEKVFLECVQDMDHENMFWYRQDPGLGLRLIYFSYDVKMKEKGDIPEGYSVSREKKERFSLILESASTNQTSMYLCASSLYTGKEDQPQHFGDGTRLSIL.

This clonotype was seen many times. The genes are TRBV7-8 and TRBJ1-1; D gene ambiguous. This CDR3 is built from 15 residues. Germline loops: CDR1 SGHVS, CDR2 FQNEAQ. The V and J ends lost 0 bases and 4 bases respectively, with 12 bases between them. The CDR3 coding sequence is TGTGCCAGCAGCTTAGCGGAGGGTTGGAGCACTGAAGCTTTCTTT. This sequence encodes CASSLAEGWSTEAFF.

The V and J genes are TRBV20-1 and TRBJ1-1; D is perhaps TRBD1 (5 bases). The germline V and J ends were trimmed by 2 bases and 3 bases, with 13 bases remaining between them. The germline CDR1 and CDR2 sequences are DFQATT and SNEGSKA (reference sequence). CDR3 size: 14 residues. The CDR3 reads CSARWGGGDTEAFF. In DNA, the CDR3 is TGCAGTGCTAGATGGGGGGGAGGGGACACTGAAGCTTTCTTT.

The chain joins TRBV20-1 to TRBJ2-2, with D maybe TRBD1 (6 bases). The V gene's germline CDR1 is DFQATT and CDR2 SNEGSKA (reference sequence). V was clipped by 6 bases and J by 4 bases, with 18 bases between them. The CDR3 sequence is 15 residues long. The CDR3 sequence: CSADRRGSATGELFF. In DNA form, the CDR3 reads TGCAGTGCCGACCGTAGGGGGTCGGCCACCGGGGAGCTGTTTTTT.

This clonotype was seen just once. Here the CDR3 reads CASSSGQGANGQYF. In DNA form, the CDR3 reads TGCGCCAGCAGCTCTGGACAGGGGGCGAACGGGCAGTACTTC. V gene TRBV5-1 combines with J gene TRBJ2-7; 11 positions agree with TRBD1. Germline V gene lookup returns CDR1 SGHRS and CDR2 YFSETQ. V shed 3 bases, J shed 9 bases, and the junction held 8 bases outside the gene matches. The CDR3 spans 14 residues.

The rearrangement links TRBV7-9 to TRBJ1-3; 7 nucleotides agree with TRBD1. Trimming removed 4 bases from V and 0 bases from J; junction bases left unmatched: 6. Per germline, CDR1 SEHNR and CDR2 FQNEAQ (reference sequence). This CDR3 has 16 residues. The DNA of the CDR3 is TGTGCCAGCAGCTCACGGGACAGATCCTCTGGAAACACCATATATTTT. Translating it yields CASSSRDRSSGNTIYF.

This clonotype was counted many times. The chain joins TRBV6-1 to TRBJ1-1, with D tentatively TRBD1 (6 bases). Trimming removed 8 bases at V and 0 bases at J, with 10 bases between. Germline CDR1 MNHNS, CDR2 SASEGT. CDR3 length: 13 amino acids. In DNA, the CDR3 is TGTGCCAGCCGGGGACATTTGAACACTGAAGCTTTCTTT. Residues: CASRGHLNTEAFF.

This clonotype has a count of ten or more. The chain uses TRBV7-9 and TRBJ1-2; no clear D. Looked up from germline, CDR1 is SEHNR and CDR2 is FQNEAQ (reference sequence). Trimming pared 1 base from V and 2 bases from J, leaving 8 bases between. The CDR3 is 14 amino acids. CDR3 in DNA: TGTGCCAGCAGCTTAGGCAGTTGGAACTATGGCTACACCTTC. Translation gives CASSLGSWNYGYTF.

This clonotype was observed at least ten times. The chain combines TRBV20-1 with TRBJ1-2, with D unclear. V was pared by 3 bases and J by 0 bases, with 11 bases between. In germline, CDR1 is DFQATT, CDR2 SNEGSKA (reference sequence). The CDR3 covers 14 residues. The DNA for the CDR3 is TGCAGTGCTAGTCGGGTTGGGGCTAACTATGGCTACACCTTC. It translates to CSASRVGANYGYTF.

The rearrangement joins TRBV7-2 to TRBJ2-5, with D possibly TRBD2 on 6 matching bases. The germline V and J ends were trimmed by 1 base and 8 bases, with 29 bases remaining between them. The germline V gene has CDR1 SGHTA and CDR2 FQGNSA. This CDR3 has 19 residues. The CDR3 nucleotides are TGTGCCAGCAGCTTAGGCACCGGGGGAATTTTCGGGACTCAGGGCACCCAGTACTTC. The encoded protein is CASSLGTGGIFGTQGTQYF.

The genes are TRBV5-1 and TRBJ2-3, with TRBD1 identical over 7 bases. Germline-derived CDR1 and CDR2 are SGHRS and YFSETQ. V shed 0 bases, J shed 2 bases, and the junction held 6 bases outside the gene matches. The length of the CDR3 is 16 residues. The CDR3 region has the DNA TGCGCCAGCAGCTTGGCCCCGGGACAGCTCACAGATACGCAGTATTTT. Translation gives CASSLAPGQLTDTQYF. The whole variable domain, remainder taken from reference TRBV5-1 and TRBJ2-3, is KAGVTQTPRYLIKTRGQQVTLSCSPISGHRSVSWYQQTPGQGLQFLFEYFSETQRNKGNFPGRFSGRQFSNSRSEMNVSTLELGDSALYLCASSLAPGQLTDTQYFGPGTRLTVL.

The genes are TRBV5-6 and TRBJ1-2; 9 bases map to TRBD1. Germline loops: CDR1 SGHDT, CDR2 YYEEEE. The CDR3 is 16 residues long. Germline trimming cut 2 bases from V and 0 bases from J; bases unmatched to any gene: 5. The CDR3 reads CASSLQGAGANYGYTF. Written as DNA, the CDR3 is TGTGCCAGCAGCTTACAGGGGGCCGGAGCTAACTATGGCTACACCTTC.

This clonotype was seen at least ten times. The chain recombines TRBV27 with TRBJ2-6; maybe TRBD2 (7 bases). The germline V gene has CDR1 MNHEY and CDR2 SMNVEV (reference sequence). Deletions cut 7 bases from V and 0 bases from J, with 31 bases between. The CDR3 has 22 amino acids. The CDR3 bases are TGTGCCAGCACCCTCCGGGGGCCCAGCGGGGAGCTTGGGATCTCTGGGGCCAACGTCCTGACTTTC. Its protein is CASTLRGPSGELGISGANVLTF.

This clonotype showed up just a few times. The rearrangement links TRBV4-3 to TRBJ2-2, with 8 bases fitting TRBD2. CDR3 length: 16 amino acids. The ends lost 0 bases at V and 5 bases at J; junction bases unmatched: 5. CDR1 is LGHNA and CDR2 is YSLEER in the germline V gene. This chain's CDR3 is CASSQDRAGGTGELFF. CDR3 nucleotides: TGCGCCAGCAGCCAAGATCGGGCGGGAGGAACCGGGGAGCTGTTTTTT.

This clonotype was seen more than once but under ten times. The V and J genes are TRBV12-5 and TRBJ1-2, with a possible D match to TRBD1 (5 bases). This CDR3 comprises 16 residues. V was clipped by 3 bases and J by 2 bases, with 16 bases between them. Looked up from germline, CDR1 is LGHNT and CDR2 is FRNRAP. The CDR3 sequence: CASGLEPGRQNYGYTF. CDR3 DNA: TGTGCTAGTGGTTTAGAACCGGGACGCCAGAACTATGGCTACACCTTC.

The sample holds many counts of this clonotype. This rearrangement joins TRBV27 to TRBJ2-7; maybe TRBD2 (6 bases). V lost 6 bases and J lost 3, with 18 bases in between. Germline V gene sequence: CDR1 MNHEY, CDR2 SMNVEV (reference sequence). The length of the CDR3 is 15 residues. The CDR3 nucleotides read TGTGCCAGCAGCCCTTTTCATCGGGGGAACTACGAGCAGTACTTC. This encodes CASSPFHRGNYEQYF.

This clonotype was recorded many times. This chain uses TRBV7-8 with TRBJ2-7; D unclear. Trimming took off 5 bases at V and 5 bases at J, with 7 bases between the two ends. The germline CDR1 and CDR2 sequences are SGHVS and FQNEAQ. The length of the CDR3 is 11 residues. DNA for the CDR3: TGTGCCAGCAGCCCCTTGCACGAGCAGTACTTC. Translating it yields CASSPLHEQYF. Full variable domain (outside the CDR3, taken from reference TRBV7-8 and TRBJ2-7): GAGVSQSPRYKVAKRGQDVALRCDPISGHVSLFWYQQALGQGPEFLTYFQNEAQLDKSGLPSDRFFAERPEGSVSTLKIQRTQQEDSAVYLCASSPLHEQYFGPGTRLTVT.

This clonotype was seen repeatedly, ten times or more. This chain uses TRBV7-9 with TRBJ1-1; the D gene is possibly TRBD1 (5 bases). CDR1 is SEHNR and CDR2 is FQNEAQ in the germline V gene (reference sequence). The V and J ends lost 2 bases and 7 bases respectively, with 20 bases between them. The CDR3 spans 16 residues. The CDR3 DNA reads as TGTGCCAGCAGCTTATTGAGAGGGACGGGCGGCATTGAAGCTTTCTTT. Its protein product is CASSLLRGTGGIEAFF.

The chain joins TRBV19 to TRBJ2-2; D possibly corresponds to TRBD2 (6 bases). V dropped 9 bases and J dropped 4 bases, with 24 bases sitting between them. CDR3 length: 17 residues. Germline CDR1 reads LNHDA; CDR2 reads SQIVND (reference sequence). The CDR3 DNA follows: TGTGCCAGCGGGACTTATGAAGACCCCTTTGGCACCGGGGAGCTGTTTTTT. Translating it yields CASGTYEDPFGTGELFF. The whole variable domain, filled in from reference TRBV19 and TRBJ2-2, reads DGGITQSPKYLFRKEGQNVTLSCEQNLNHDAMYWYRQDPGQGLRLIYYSQIVNDFQKGDIAEGYSVSREKKESFPLTVTSAQKNPTAFYLCASGTYEDPFGTGELFFGEGSRLTVL.

CDR3 nucleotides: TGTGCCAGTAGTATAGAAGGCGGCTACGAGCAGTACTTC. Its protein is CASSIEGGYEQYF. This sequence joins TRBV19 and TRBJ2-7; no reliable D call. V dropped 0 bases and J dropped 3 bases, with 6 bases sitting between them. Germline V gives CDR1 LNHDA, CDR2 SQIVND (reference sequence). The CDR3 sequence is 13 residues long.

CDR3 coding DNA: TGCGCCAGCAGCGGAGGACTTACCGACTACGAGCAGTACTTC. It yields the protein CASSGGLTDYEQYF. The chain employs TRBV5-1 and TRBJ2-7, with a tentative D call TRBD2 (5 bases). Trimming left V 4 bases short and J 3 bases short, with 14 bases between. Germline assignment: CDR1 SGHRS and CDR2 YFSETQ. CDR3 length: 14 residues.

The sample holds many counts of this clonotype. Written as DNA, the CDR3 is TGCAGTGCTAGAGGCAGGACGGACCCATTACTAGCCAAAAACATTCAGTACTTC. This encodes CSARGRTDPLLAKNIQYF. V gene TRBV20-1 combines with J gene TRBJ2-4; D is ambiguous. In germline, CDR1 is DFQATT, CDR2 SNEGSKA (reference sequence). V was shortened by 1 base and J by 0 bases, with 19 bases between the two germline ends. The CDR3 sequence is 18 residues long.

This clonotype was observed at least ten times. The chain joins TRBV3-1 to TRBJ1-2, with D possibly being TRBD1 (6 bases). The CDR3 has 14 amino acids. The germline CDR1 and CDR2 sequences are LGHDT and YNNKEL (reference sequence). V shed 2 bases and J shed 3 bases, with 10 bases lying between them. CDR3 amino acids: CASSQRGAYYGYTF. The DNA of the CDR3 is TGTGCCAGCAGCCAAAGGGGGGCGTACTATGGCTACACCTTC.

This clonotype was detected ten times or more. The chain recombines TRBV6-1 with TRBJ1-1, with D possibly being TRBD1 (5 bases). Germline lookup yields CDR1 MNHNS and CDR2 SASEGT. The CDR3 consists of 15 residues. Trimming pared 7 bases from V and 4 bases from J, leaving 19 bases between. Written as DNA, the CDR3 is TGTGCCAGCACAAGGAGCCCCCAGGGTTCCACTGAAGCTTTCTTT. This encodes CASTRSPQGSTEAFF.

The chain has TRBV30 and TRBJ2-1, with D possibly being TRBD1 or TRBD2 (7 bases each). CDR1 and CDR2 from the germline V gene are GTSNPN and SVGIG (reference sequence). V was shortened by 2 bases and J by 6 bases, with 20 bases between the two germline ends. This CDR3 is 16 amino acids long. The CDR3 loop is CAWSKGAGDNPNEQFF. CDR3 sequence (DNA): TGTGCCTGGAGTAAGGGGGCGGGAGATAATCCCAATGAGCAGTTCTTC.